Following are 10 T cell receptor beta chains from one sample sequenced in a study of shared clonotypes between healthy human individuals. CD45RO negativity and positive selection for CCR7 defined naive CD8 cells, a population that excluded terminally differentiated effector memory CD45RA+ cells. Here immunoSEQ multiplex PCR was the method, and the copy in TCRdb shows in-frame clones only, minus some. The sample shows about 800,000 clones, 95% to 97% of them seen only once. Sequenced: naive CD8+ T cells sorted from blood. Every receptor here comes from a man younger than 40 in good health.

The J gene is TRBJ2-3, the V gene TRBV11-2; D gene unclear. CDR3 length: 12 residues. V lost 5 bases and J lost 4, with 7 bases in between. Germline V CDR1 and CDR2: SGHAT, FQNNGV. The CDR3 DNA is TGTGCCAGCAGCCCGGACGCAGATACGCAGTATTTT. Amino acid sequence: CASSPDADTQYF.

The V and J genes are TRBV5-8 and TRBJ1-5, with TRBD1 matching 8 bases. The trim removed 4 bases at V and 3 bases at J, leaving 3 bases unmatched. The CDR3 contains 14 residues. Germline CDR1 SGHTS, CDR2 YDEGEE. CDR3 sequence (DNA): TGTGCCAGCAGCGCGGGACAGGTCAATCAGCCCCAGCATTTT. The encoded protein is CASSAGQVNQPQHF.

The rearrangement uses TRBV6-6 and TRBJ2-7, with TRBD2 matching over 8 bases. V gave up 6 bases and J gave up 4 bases; unmatched junction bases: 11. There are 15 residues in the CDR3. Germline V gives CDR1 MNHNY, CDR2 SVGAGI (reference sequence). CDR3 bases: TGTGCCAGCAGGATAAGCGCGGGAGGACAATACGAGCAGTACTTC. Protein product: CASRISAGGQYEQYF.

The CDR3 nucleotides read TGTGCCAGCAGCTTCCTCGGCGGTTCTACAGGGGAGCAGTTCTTC. Translation: CASSFLGGSTGEQFF. V is TRBV7-9 and J is TRBJ2-1, with a tentative D call TRBD1 (6 bases). The V end was cut by 3 bases, the J end by 10 bases, with 19 bases between. Germline loops: CDR1 SEHNR, CDR2 FQNEAQ (reference sequence). The CDR3 loop spans 15 amino acids.

V gene TRBV5-6 combines with J gene TRBJ2-7, with 8 nucleotides matching TRBD1. The length of the CDR3 is 15 residues. V lost 3 bases, J lost 2 bases, and 7 bases stayed unmatched. Germline lookup yields CDR1 SGHDT and CDR2 YYEEEE. CDR3 protein: CASSWKDRDPYEQYF. CDR3 DNA: TGTGCCAGCAGCTGGAAGGACAGGGATCCCTACGAGCAGTACTTC.

The rearrangement uses TRBV2 and TRBJ2-2; D is uncertain. Looked up from germline, CDR1 is SNHLY and CDR2 is FYNNEI. This CDR3 is 13 amino acids long. The ends were cut back, 6 bases at V and 4 bases at J, with 9 bases in the middle. The CDR3 loop is CASRGRSTGELFF. The CDR3 coding sequence is TGTGCCAGCAGGGGCAGATCCACCGGGGAGCTGTTTTTT.

This chain links TRBV10-3 with TRBJ2-1; D is possibly TRBD1 or TRBD2 (5 bases each). Germline CDR1 and CDR2: ENHRY and SYGVKD. The CDR3 is made up of 20 amino acids. The ends were cut back, 4 bases at V and 3 bases at J, with 28 bases in the middle. CDR3 sequence: CAISGRDQERFSRGYNEQFF. The DNA for the CDR3 is TGTGCCATCAGTGGCAGGGACCAAGAGAGGTTCAGTAGAGGCTACAATGAGCAGTTCTTC.

This clone was picked up one time. The chain is built from TRBV9 and TRBJ2-1; 9 positions match TRBD1. CDR1 SGDLS and CDR2 YYNGEE come from the germline V gene. This CDR3 has 15 amino acids. The V segment lost 4 bases and the J segment 6 bases; nucleotides outside the gene matches: 8. The CDR3 bases are TGTGCCAGCAGCCTACAGGGACAGGGATTCAATGAGCAGTTCTTC. Translated, it gives CASSLQGQGFNEQFF.

The chain uses TRBV12-5 and TRBJ2-4, with TRBD2 matching over 8 bases. CDR1 is LGHNT, CDR2 FRNRAP, per germline. V dropped 7 bases and J dropped 9; count of bases not matched to a gene: 11. CDR3 length equals 14 residues. The CDR3 DNA follows: TGTGCTAGTGCCTCCGGGGGGGCCAGTTTCATTCAGTACTTC. It encodes CASASGGASFIQYF. Full variable domain (remainder filled in from reference TRBV12-5 and TRBJ2-4): DARVTQTPRHKVTEMGQEVTMRCQPILGHNTVFWYRQTMMQGLELLAYFRNRAPLDDSGMPKDRFSAEMPDATLATLKIQPSEPRDSAVYFCASASGGASFIQYFGAGTRLSVL.

In its sample, this clone was seen once. The rearrangement uses TRBV29-1 and TRBJ2-1, with 10 positions matching TRBD2. Germline values: CDR1 SQVTM, CDR2 ANQGSEA. The ends lost 6 bases at V and 8 bases at J; junction bases unmatched: 16. The CDR3 sequence is 16 residues long. For the CDR3, the DNA is TGCAGCGTCGACTTCTACCTAGCGGGGGACAGCGATGAGCAGTTCTTC. As protein: CSVDFYLAGDSDEQFF.